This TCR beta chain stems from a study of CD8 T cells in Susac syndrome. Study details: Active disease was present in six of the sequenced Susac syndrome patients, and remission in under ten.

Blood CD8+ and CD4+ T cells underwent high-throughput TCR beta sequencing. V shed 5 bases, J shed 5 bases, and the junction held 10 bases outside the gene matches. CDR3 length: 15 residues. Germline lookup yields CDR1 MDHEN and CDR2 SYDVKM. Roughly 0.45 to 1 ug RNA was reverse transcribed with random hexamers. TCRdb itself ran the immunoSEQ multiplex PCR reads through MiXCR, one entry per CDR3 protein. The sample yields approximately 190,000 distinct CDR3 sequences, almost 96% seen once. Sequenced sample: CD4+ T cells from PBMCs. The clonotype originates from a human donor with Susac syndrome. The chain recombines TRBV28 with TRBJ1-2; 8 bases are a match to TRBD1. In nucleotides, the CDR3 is TGTGCCAGCAGTCCTACTGGACAGGGCGTTTATGGCTACACCTTC. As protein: CASSPTGQGVYGYTF.